The next 20 T cell receptor beta chains were all read from a single sample in a study of control samples from healthy donors and cancer patients. TCRdb keeps only in-frame clones here, not all; method: immunoSEQ multiplex PCR. Of about 73,000 clones detected, roughly 87% appear once; the ten largest clones hold 4%. Sequencing input: blood. These receptors were obtained from a woman in her forties or fifties in good health.

The chain recombines TRBV28 with TRBJ1-5; possibly TRBD1 for D (5 bases). Germline V gene data show CDR1 as MDHEN and CDR2 as SYDVKM. The CDR3 covers 19 residues. Trimming cost V 5 bases and J 8 bases, with 31 bases left between them. CDR3 residues: CASSPYREGGRDRGKPQHF. The CDR3 DNA follows: TGTGCCAGCAGTCCTTATCGAGAGGGCGGCAGGGACCGTGGTAAGCCCCAGCATTTT.

The V gene is TRBV28, the J gene TRBJ1-2; D is unclear. Trimming stripped 1 base from V and 1 base from J, with 7 bases between. From germline, CDR1 is MDHEN and CDR2 SYDVKM. CDR3 length: 14 amino acids. The CDR3 bases are TGTGCCAGCAGTTTATCCGGCGTTAACTATGGCTACACCTTC. Its translation: CASSLSGVNYGYTF.

This chain links TRBV19 with TRBJ1-2; the match to TRBD1 covers 11 bases. V shed 10 bases and J 3 bases; nucleotides not matched to a gene: 10. This CDR3 has 15 residues. The V gene's germline CDR1 is LNHDA and CDR2 SQIVND (reference sequence). CDR3 nucleotides: TGTGCCACCATCGATGGACAGGGGGCCGACTATGGCTACACCTTC. It is translated as CATIDGQGADYGYTF.

The rearrangement links TRBV13 to TRBJ2-3; 13 nucleotides align to TRBD2. This CDR3 is built from 14 residues. Germline V gene sequence: CDR1 PRHDT, CDR2 FYEKMQ (reference sequence). The V and J ends lost 6 bases and 9 bases, in that order; junction bases with no gene match: 6. This CDR3 is CASRHQLAGGTQYF. CDR3 coding DNA: TGTGCCAGCAGACACCAACTAGCGGGGGGGACGCAGTATTTT.

The chain is built from TRBV6-5 and TRBJ2-1, with 9 bases that match TRBD2. Losses at the gene ends were 10 bases for V and 6 bases for J; bases not matched to a gene: 10. The germline gives CDR1 MNHEY, CDR2 SVGAGI. This CDR3 comprises 14 residues. In DNA form, the CDR3 reads TGTGCCACCACCTATCTGACTAGCGGCAATGAGCAGTTCTTC. This gives the protein CATTYLTSGNEQFF.

The chain combines TRBV7-9 with TRBJ2-1; possibly TRBD2 for D (5 bases). The CDR3 spans 13 residues. V dropped 1 base and J dropped 9 bases, with 10 bases sitting between them. Germline V gives CDR1 SEHNR, CDR2 FQNEAQ (reference sequence). The CDR3 bases are TGTGCCAGCAGCTTAGGACAAGGGAGTGAGCAGTTCTTC. Encoded protein: CASSLGQGSEQFF.

This clone was observed once. The chain joins TRBV21-1 to TRBJ1-4. TRBV21-1 is reported as a pseudogene. This CDR3 has 17 residues. This CDR3 reads CASSAPTYGTANEKLFF. The CDR3 DNA reads as TGTGCCAGCAGCGCCCCGACGTACGGTACCGCTAATGAAAAACTGTTTTTT.

The chain carries TRBV24-1 and TRBJ1-2; D is perhaps TRBD1 (6 bases). Germline CDR1 is KGHDR and CDR2 is SFDVKD. V dropped 0 bases and J dropped 6 bases, with 13 bases sitting between them. CDR3 size: 15 residues. In DNA, the CDR3 is TGTGCCACCAGTGATTTGGGGACAAACAAAGATGGCTACACCTTC. This sequence encodes CATSDLGTNKDGYTF.

The chain carries TRBV27 and TRBJ1-3; D possibly corresponds to TRBD1 (5 bases). Germline V gives CDR1 MNHEY, CDR2 SMNVEV (reference sequence). Trimming removed 6 bases at V and 2 bases at J, with 5 bases between. The CDR3 contains 12 residues. This chain's CDR3 is CASRGPGNTIYF. The CDR3 nucleotides are TGTGCCAGCAGGGGGCCTGGAAACACCATATATTTT.

The rearrangement joins TRBV30 to TRBJ2-3, with 9 bases matching TRBD1. Per germline, CDR1 GTSNPN and CDR2 SVGIG (reference sequence). The V segment lost 4 bases and the J segment 11 bases; nucleotides outside the gene matches: 10. This CDR3 region has 13 residues. CDR3 nucleotide sequence: TGTGCCTGGACCCTATCCCGGACAGGGGAGCAGTATTTT. Protein product: CAWTLSRTGEQYF.

The chain has TRBV7-2 and TRBJ2-7, with 8 bases matching TRBD2. J gave up 3 bases and V 5 bases, and 12 bases lay outside the gene matches. The CDR3 covers 16 residues. Germline loops: CDR1 SGHTA, CDR2 FQGNSA. The CDR3 here is CASSLEGGRGDYEQYF. CDR3 DNA sequence: TGTGCCAGCAGCCTAGAGGGGGGGCGGGGGGACTACGAGCAGTACTTC.

The rearrangement uses TRBV21-1 and TRBJ1-5. TRBV21-1 is tagged as a pseudogene. CDR3 length: 17 amino acids. DNA for the CDR3: TGTGCCAGCAGCAAAGAGAGATTATCCCCGAACAATCAGCCCCAGCATTTT. Encoded protein: CASSKERLSPNNQPQHF.

The rearrangement uses TRBV18 and TRBJ2-5; D remains ambiguous. The CDR3 has 12 residues. Germline loops: CDR1 KGHSH, CDR2 LQKENI. V gave up 2 bases and J gave up 5 bases, with 6 bases separating them. The DNA for the CDR3 is TGTGCCAGCTCACCAAAAGGGGAGACCCAGTACTTC. Translation gives CASSPKGETQYF.

V usage is TRBV5-4 and J usage is TRBJ2-7, with 10 bases fitting TRBD1. V trimming: 4 bases; J trimming: 4 bases; junction bases outside the gene matches: 8. Germline V gives CDR1 SGHNT, CDR2 YYREEE (reference sequence). CDR3 length: 15 residues. The CDR3 reads CASSGGTGEEYEQYF. The CDR3 DNA is TGTGCCAGCAGCGGGGGGACAGGGGAGGAATACGAGCAGTACTTC.

The rearrangement joins TRBV19 to TRBJ2-5, with D hard to call. The V gene's germline CDR1 is LNHDA and CDR2 SQIVND (reference sequence). This CDR3 is 13 amino acids long. Trimming took 6 bases from V and 1 from J, leaving 9 bases between them. CDR3 nucleotide sequence: TGTGCCAGTAGGACGGACGGCCAAGAGACCCAGTACTTC. Its translation: CASRTDGQETQYF.

The rearrangement uses TRBV11-2 and TRBJ2-1; D might be TRBD1 (6 bases). The germline V gene has CDR1 SGHAT and CDR2 FQNNGV. V was clipped by 1 base and J by 3 bases, with 13 bases between them. This CDR3 has 16 amino acids. Here the CDR3 reads CASSLATGMVYNEQFF. The DNA of the CDR3 is TGTGCCAGCAGCTTAGCTACAGGGATGGTCTACAATGAGCAGTTCTTC.

The chain links TRBV7-8 to TRBJ1-6; possible D gene TRBD1, 5 bases. Germline loops: CDR1 SGHVS, CDR2 FQNEAQ. Trimming removed 3 bases at V and 7 bases at J, with 13 bases between. The CDR3 consists of 15 residues. CDR3 in amino acids: CASSFFQTANSPLHF. In DNA, the CDR3 is TGTGCCAGCAGCTTTTTTCAGACAGCCAATTCACCCCTCCACTTT.

The sample holds one count of this clone. The genes are TRBV4-1 and TRBJ2-7, with TRBD1 matching 7 bases. The CDR3 length is 15 residues. V lost 6 bases and J lost 4; bases outside the gene matches: 12. Per germline, CDR1 MGHRA and CDR2 YSYEKL. The CDR3 nucleotides read TGCGCCAGCAGTCGCTCGGTGACAGGGCCGTACGAGCAGTACTTC. This translates into CASSRSVTGPYEQYF.

This clone was observed once. The chain employs TRBV3-1 (or the pseudogene TRBV3-2) and TRBJ2-4; TRBD2 aligns across 9 bases. This CDR3 contains 19 residues. V dropped 4 bases and J dropped 3; count of bases not matched to a gene: 16. From germline, CDR1 is LGHDT and CDR2 YNNKEL (reference sequence). The CDR3 here is CASSRWGGSGSRDKNIQYF. Written as DNA, the CDR3 is TGTGCCAGCAGCCGTTGGGGGGGTAGCGGGAGCAGGGACAAAAACATTCAGTACTTC.

The count of this clone is one. This chain joins TRBV7-8 and TRBJ2-2; 11 bases align to TRBD2. The V gene's germline CDR1 is SGHVS and CDR2 FQNEAQ. This CDR3 is 22 amino acids long. V lost 1 base and J lost 0; bases outside the gene matches: 16. The CDR3 here is CASSLGGWGLAALGANTGELFF. In DNA form, the CDR3 reads TGTGCCAGCAGCTTAGGCGGTTGGGGACTAGCGGCATTAGGCGCGAACACCGGGGAGCTGTTTTTT. Combining the CDR3 with reference TRBV7-8 and TRBJ2-2 gives the whole variable domain GAGVSQSPRYKVAKRGQDVALRCDPISGHVSLFWYQQALGQGPEFLTYFQNEAQLDKSGLPSDRFFAERPEGSVSTLKIQRTQQEDSAVYLCASSLGGWGLAALGANTGELFFGEGSRLTVL.